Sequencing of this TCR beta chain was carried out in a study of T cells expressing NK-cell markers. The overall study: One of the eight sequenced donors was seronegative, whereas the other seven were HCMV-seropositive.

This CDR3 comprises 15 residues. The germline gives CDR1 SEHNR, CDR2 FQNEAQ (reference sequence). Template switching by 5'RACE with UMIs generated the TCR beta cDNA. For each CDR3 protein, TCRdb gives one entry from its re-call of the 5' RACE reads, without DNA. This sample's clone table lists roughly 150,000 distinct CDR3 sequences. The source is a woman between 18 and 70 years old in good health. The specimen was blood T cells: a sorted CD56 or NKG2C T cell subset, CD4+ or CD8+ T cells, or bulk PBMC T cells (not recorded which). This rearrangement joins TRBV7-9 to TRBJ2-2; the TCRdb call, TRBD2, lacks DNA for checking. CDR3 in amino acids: CASSSWPAHTGELFF. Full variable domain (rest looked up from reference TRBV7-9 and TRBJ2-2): DTGVSQNPRHKITKRGQNVTFRCDPISEHNRLYWYRQTLGQGPEFLTYFQNEAQLEKSRLLSDRFSAERPKGSFSTLEIQRTEQGDSAMYLCASSSWPAHTGELFFGEGSRLTVL.